The clone carrying this T cell receptor (beta chain) showed up just a few times. Its antigen is currently unknown. The data belong to a study of cytomegalovirus exposure and HLA in healthy donors. Study summary: Earlier work reported 117 million unique TCR beta sequences from some 180 million T cells.

Whole-study findings and limits: In vitro checks showed that a few CMV-associated chains really do target CMV antigens. V- and J-gene trimming of TCR beta was linked (in a later analysis) to a missense DCLRE1C variant. Cytomegalovirus association was listed for 164 TCR beta chains.

V lost 3 bases and J lost 2; bases outside the gene matches: 4. Looked up from germline, CDR1 is SGHNT and CDR2 is YYREEE (reference sequence). CDR3 length: 14 residues. PCR amplification relied on 60 Vbeta primers (plus 13 Jbeta primers). Generated by immunoSEQ multiplex PCR, the TCRdb table keeps only in-frame clones and is missing some. The data contain 90,000 to 120,000 clones, 81% of them singletons. The chain uses TRBV5-4 and TRBJ2-5; TRBD1 matches at 7 bases. The clonotype originates from a man younger than 40 in good health and CMV-seronegative. The sequenced sample was PBMCs. CDR3 residues: CASSSGQIQETQYF. The CDR3 bases are TGTGCCAGCAGCTCGGGACAGATACAAGAGACCCAGTACTTC.